Below are 9 T cell receptor beta chains sequenced from a single sample in a study of PD-1 blockade in classical Hodgkin lymphoma. Here immunoSEQ multiplex PCR was the method, and the copy in TCRdb shows in-frame clones only, minus some. The sample lists 20,000 to 30,000 clones; about 90% were seen once. The sample's time point: newly diagnosed, previously untreated cHL patient sample. Isolation of CD4+ T cells from thawed PBMCs was performed by magnetic negative selection. The sequenced sample consisted of CD4+ T cells from blood. Every receptor here comes from a human donor with classical Hodgkin lymphoma.

The chain carries TRBV15 and TRBJ1-3; D uncertain. Germline V lookup: CDR1 LNHNV, CDR2 YYDKDF (reference sequence). This CDR3 is 16 amino acids long. Trimming removed 1 base from V and 1 base from J, with 11 bases in between. The CDR3: CATSRGLGNSGNTIYF. CDR3 nucleotides: TGTGCCACCAGCAGAGGATTGGGGAATTCTGGAAACACCATATATTTT.

The chain employs TRBV5-1 and TRBJ1-1; D is uncertain. There are 14 residues in the CDR3. V lost 5 bases and J 1 base, leaving 12 bases between the germline ends. The V gene's germline CDR1 is SGHRS and CDR2 YFSETQ. The DNA of the CDR3 is TGCGCCAGCAGGTCCCAGTCTTCGAACACTGAAGCTTTCTTT. This codes for CASRSQSSNTEAFF.

The chain combines TRBV5-1 with TRBJ2-5, with no clear D. Deletions cut 0 bases from V and 8 bases from J, with 17 bases between. The CDR3 runs 15 residues. Germline V gives CDR1 SGHRS, CDR2 YFSETQ. CDR3 in DNA: TGCGCCAGCAGCTTGGCGGGCAGTGAAACAAGAACCCAGTACTTC. This translates into CASSLAGSETRTQYF.

The V and J genes are TRBV11-2 and TRBJ2-6, with 9 bases identical to TRBD1. V was pared by 3 bases and J by 1 base, with 4 bases of the junction left unmatched. The CDR3 is made up of 17 amino acids. Germline V gives CDR1 SGHAT, CDR2 FQNNGV. This CDR3 reads CASSFSGTGSGANVLTF. For the CDR3, the DNA is TGTGCCAGCAGCTTCTCCGGGACAGGGTCTGGGGCCAACGTCCTGACTTTC.

This chain links TRBV29-1 with TRBJ2-1; a weak D match, TRBD1 (5 bases). Germline CDR1 and CDR2: SQVTM and ANQGSEA. The CDR3 loop spans 14 amino acids. The ends were cut back, 3 bases at V and 1 base at J, with 10 bases in the middle. CDR3 bases: TGCAGCGTTGATCTTCAGGGTTCCTACAATGAGCAGTTCTTC. Its translation is CSVDLQGSYNEQFF.

The V call is TRBV7-2, the J call TRBJ1-2; 7 nucleotides agree with TRBD1. In germline, CDR1 is SGHTA, CDR2 FQGNSA. The CDR3 contains 11 residues. V lost 3 bases, J lost 12 bases, and 4 bases stayed unmatched. The CDR3, as DNA: TGTGCCAGCAGCTTCGACAGGGTCCACACCTTC. Amino acids: CASSFDRVHTF.

The chain recombines TRBV7-3 with TRBJ1-1, with unresolved D. V was pared by 6 bases and J by 5 bases, with 13 bases between. The CDR3 totals 13 residues. Germline CDR1 SGHTA, CDR2 FQGTGA. The CDR3, as DNA: TGTGCCAGCAGTTTAGTTACGGATACTGAAGCTTTCTTT. Translating gives CASSLVTDTEAFF.

This clone was seen once. The chain employs TRBV5-6 and TRBJ1-6, with 8 bases matching TRBD1. The V gene end was trimmed by 4 bases and the J gene end by 9 bases; junction bases not matched to a gene: 6. Germline lookup yields CDR1 SGHDT and CDR2 YYEEEE. CDR3 length: 14 amino acids. CDR3 residues: CASSEDRAGSPLHF. CDR3 DNA: TGTGCCAGCAGCGAGGACAGGGCTGGTTCACCCCTCCACTTT.

This clone came up once. CDR3 protein: CSVAGTAYEQYF. The CDR3 region has the DNA TGCAGCGTTGCCGGGACAGCCTACGAGCAGTACTTC. The V gene is TRBV29-1, the J gene TRBJ2-7, with 7 bases identical to TRBD1. The junction had 2 bases not matched to a gene; V was cut back by 4 bases and J by 2 bases. Germline CDR1 is SQVTM and CDR2 is ANQGSEA. This CDR3 spans 12 amino acids.